A single sample is the source of the 30 T cell receptor beta chains below, sequenced in a study of CD8 T cells in ankylosing spondylitis. MiXCR was run by TCRdb on the 5' RACE reads, yielding one entry per CDR3 protein. The profile shows some 290,000 distinct CDR3 sequences, around 20% of them singletons. Sequenced material: blood, either unsorted or a sorted T cell fraction (not recorded which). These receptors originate from a male donor with ankylosing spondylitis or in good health (not recorded which).

This clonotype has at least ten counts. The V and J genes are TRBV5-6 and TRBJ2-1, with 8 bases aligning to TRBD2. V was clipped by 1 base and J by 4 bases; unmatched bases: 4. CDR1 and CDR2 from the germline V gene are SGHDT and YYEEEE. The CDR3 sequence is 15 residues long. The CDR3 sequence: CASSLRIAGYNEQFF. CDR3 DNA: TGTGCCAGCAGCTTGCGGATAGCGGGATACAATGAGCAGTTCTTC.

This clonotype showed up just a few times. V and J are TRBV7-9 and TRBJ2-3; TRBD1 matches at 8 bases. The CDR3 length is 16 residues. V lost 5 bases, J lost 2 bases, and 9 bases stayed unmatched. Germline V lookup: CDR1 SEHNR, CDR2 FQNEAQ (reference sequence). The CDR3 loop is CASSKGDRGTTDTQYF. CDR3 bases: TGTGCCAGCAGCAAGGGCGACAGGGGCACCACAGATACGCAGTATTTT.

The J gene is TRBJ2-1, the V gene TRBV7-3; 10 bases are a match to TRBD2. V lost 5 bases and J lost 8; bases outside the gene matches: 6. Germline V gene sequence: CDR1 SGHTA, CDR2 FQGTGA. This CDR3 contains 14 residues. CDR3 DNA: TGTGCCAGCAGCCAGCGGGGGGGCTTCGATGAGCAGTTCTTC. It is translated as CASSQRGGFDEQFF.

This clonotype was detected a few times. J is TRBJ2-1 and V is TRBV12-3 or TRBV12-4; TRBD2 matches at 11 bases. The CDR3 totals 15 residues. The V segment lost 9 bases and the J segment 13 bases; nucleotides outside the gene matches: 17. The CDR3 is CASTRSGRARVFQFF. For the CDR3, the DNA is TGTGCCAGTACCCGTAGCGGGAGGGCCCGGGTTTTTCAGTTCTTC.

The chain couples TRBV9 to TRBJ2-2; D may be TRBD2 (5 bases). Germline lookup yields CDR1 SGDLS and CDR2 YYNGEE. The CDR3 consists of 13 residues. The germline V and J ends were trimmed by 7 bases and 6 bases, with 13 bases remaining between them. In DNA, the CDR3 is TGTGCCAGCGAAGGCCCGAGGGCCGGGGAGCTGTTTTTT. Translated, it gives CASEGPRAGELFF.

CDR3 in DNA: TGTGCCAGCTCACCAGAGTCCTACAATGAGCAGTTCTTC. Its protein product is CASSPESYNEQFF. The chain recombines TRBV18 with TRBJ2-1; D is uncertain. The V gene lost 2 bases and the J gene lost 1 base, with 3 bases spanning the gap. Germline V lookup: CDR1 KGHSH, CDR2 LQKENI. The CDR3 runs to 13 residues. Looking up the rest from reference TRBV18 and TRBJ2-1 gives the full variable domain: NAGVMQNPRHLVRRRGQEARLRCSPMKGHSHVYWYRQLPEEGLKFMVYLQKENIIDESGMPKERFSAEFPKEGPSILRIQQVVRGDSAAYFCASSPESYNEQFFGPGTRLTVL.

In DNA form, the CDR3 reads TGTGCCAGCAGGACGGGGGTTGTACCCTCCTACGAGCAGTACGTC. It yields the protein CASRTGVVPSYEQYV. V gene TRBV6-1 combines with J gene TRBJ2-7; TRBD2 might be the D (6 bases). V was trimmed by 6 bases and J by 0 bases, leaving 15 bases between them. Germline CDR1 MNHNS, CDR2 SASEGT. This CDR3 comprises 15 residues.

At least ten counts were recorded for this clonotype. The J gene is TRBJ2-1, the V gene TRBV18; TRBD2 agrees at 8 bases. The CDR3 has 15 amino acids. Trimming cost V 3 bases and J 3 bases; bases outside gene matches: 4. Germline V gene sequence: CDR1 KGHSH, CDR2 LQKENI. CDR3 sequence reads: CASSPTSGYYNEQFF. The CDR3 DNA sequence: TGTGCCAGCTCACCCACTAGCGGATACTACAATGAGCAGTTCTTC.

This sequence joins TRBV12-3 or TRBV12-4 and TRBJ1-1, with D maybe TRBD1 (6 bases). The CDR3 runs to 15 residues. Deletions cut 6 bases from V and 0 bases from J, with 14 bases between. The CDR3 bases are TGTGCCAGCAGCCCCAGACAGGAATTGAACACTGAAGCTTTCTTT. Protein: CASSPRQELNTEAFF.

The V gene is TRBV6-1, the J gene TRBJ2-6, with 7 bases lining up with TRBD1. The CDR3 extends over 17 amino acids. CDR1 is MNHNS and CDR2 is SASEGT in the germline V gene. V lost 5 bases and J lost 10; bases outside the gene matches: 17. CDR3 in amino acids: CASSLRQGPNGENVLTF. In nucleotides, the CDR3 is TGTGCCAGCAGTCTGCGACAGGGCCCAAATGGGGAGAACGTCCTGACTTTC.

This clonotype came up many times. The rearrangement uses TRBV5-1 and TRBJ2-1; 9 bases are shared with TRBD2. The trim removed 2 bases at V and 5 bases at J, leaving 5 bases unmatched. This CDR3 contains 15 residues. Germline lookup yields CDR1 SGHRS and CDR2 YFSETQ. The CDR3 coding sequence is TGCGCCAGCAGCTTAAGCGGGAGGACCGACAATGAGCAGTTCTTC. Residues: CASSLSGRTDNEQFF.

This clonotype has only a few counts. The chain recombines TRBV6-6 with TRBJ1-5; D might be TRBD1 (5 bases). Germline V CDR1 and CDR2: MNHNY, SVGAGI (reference sequence). V lost 5 bases, J lost 6 bases, and 11 bases lay in between. The CDR3 loop spans 13 amino acids. CDR3 nucleotides: TGTGCCAGCAGTCAGTCAGGGAGTCAGCCCCAGCATTTT. It specifies CASSQSGSQPQHF.

In this sample, this clonotype turned up many times. This rearrangement joins TRBV20-1 to TRBJ2-3, with TRBD2 identical over 13 bases. The ends lost 5 bases at V and 4 bases at J; junction bases unmatched: 6. Germline CDR1 reads DFQATT; CDR2 reads SNEGSKA (reference sequence). This CDR3 contains 15 residues. CDR3 protein: CSAGGLAGDPDTQYF. In DNA, the CDR3 is TGCAGTGCTGGAGGACTAGCGGGAGATCCAGATACGCAGTATTTT.

CDR3 loop: CASPTAIGHGDGELFF. Written as DNA, the CDR3 is TGTGCCAGCCCAACGGCGATCGGGCATGGGGACGGGGAGCTGTTTTTT. The chain carries TRBV21-1 and TRBJ2-2; the table's D gene call, TRBD1, was not cross checked with the DNA. TRBV21-1 is described as a pseudogene. The length of the CDR3 is 16 residues.

V usage is TRBV3-1 and J usage is TRBJ1-1, with 8 bases fitting TRBD1. The CDR3 is made up of 15 amino acids. The trim removed 4 bases at V and 6 bases at J, leaving 10 bases unmatched. The germline V gene encodes CDR1 LGHDT and CDR2 YNNKEL (reference sequence). CDR3 protein: CASSLVQGARAEAFF. The CDR3 DNA is TGTGCCAGCAGCCTCGTCCAGGGGGCAAGGGCTGAAGCTTTCTTT.

In its sample, this clonotype was seen many times. V usage is TRBV5-1 and J usage is TRBJ2-1; TRBD1 is a possible D gene (6 bases). V shed 4 bases and J shed 7 bases, with 27 bases lying between them. From germline, CDR1 is SGHRS and CDR2 YFSETQ. CDR3 length: 18 amino acids. CDR3 region: CASSPVARTDRNGNEQFF. CDR3 coding DNA: TGCGCCAGCAGCCCTGTAGCTCGGACAGACCGCAATGGGAATGAGCAGTTCTTC.

The chain combines TRBV9 with TRBJ2-3; TRBD1 matches 9 bases. J lost 2 bases, V lost 3 bases, and 10 bases had no gene match. The CDR3 is 17 residues long. The germline gives CDR1 SGDLS, CDR2 YYNGEE. The CDR3: CASSAAGGQGPTDTQYF. The CDR3 bases are TGTGCCAGCAGCGCAGCAGGGGGACAGGGACCCACAGATACGCAGTATTTT.

The V gene is TRBV25-1, the J gene TRBJ2-5; 8 bases are a match to TRBD2. With 1 base clipped from V and 3 bases from J, the junction kept 13 bases outside the gene matches. CDR1 is MGHDK and CDR2 is SYGVNS in the germline V gene. This CDR3 has 18 residues. The CDR3 sequence: CASSESVAGTFLKETQYF. The CDR3 region has the DNA TGTGCCAGCAGTGAATCAGTAGCGGGAACTTTTCTTAAAGAGACCCAGTACTTC.

The V and J genes are TRBV10-2 and TRBJ2-1, with 8 bases aligning to TRBD2. V trimming: 10 bases; J trimming: 6 bases; junction bases outside the gene matches: 11. Germline assignment: CDR1 WSHSY and CDR2 SAAADI. CDR3 size: 14 residues. CDR3: CATHSGTTFNEQFF. In DNA form, the CDR3 reads TGCGCCACCCATAGCGGGACAACCTTCAATGAGCAGTTCTTC.

In this sample, this clonotype turned up a few times. The rearrangement uses TRBV12-3 or TRBV12-4 and TRBJ2-2, with D tentatively TRBD1 (6 bases). The CDR3 has 16 residues. Trimming removed 5 bases at V and 2 bases at J, with 15 bases between. In nucleotides, the CDR3 is TGTGCCAGCAGTCCATACGCAGGGGCCAACACCGGGGAGCTGTTTTTT. It specifies CASSPYAGANTGELFF.

This clonotype has just one count. The V call is TRBV2, the J call TRBJ2-1, with 9 bases lining up with TRBD1. The junction had 7 bases not matched to a gene; V was cut back by 8 bases and J by 2 bases. In germline, CDR1 is SNHLY, CDR2 FYNNEI. CDR3 size: 15 residues. The CDR3 DNA follows: TGTGCCAGCCAACAGGGGGCGAGCCCCTACAATGAGCAGTTCTTC. Protein product: CASQQGASPYNEQFF.

The chain joins TRBV9 to TRBJ2-3; TRBD2 agrees at 8 bases. The CDR3 spans 17 residues. The J segment lost 0 bases and the V segment lost 3 bases, leaving 9 bases of the junction unmatched. Germline CDR1 SGDLS, CDR2 YYNGEE. CDR3 loop: CASSGQTGGPSTDTQYF. The DNA of the CDR3 is TGTGCCAGCAGCGGACAGACGGGGGGGCCCAGCACAGATACGCAGTATTTT.

This clonotype was seen more than once but under ten times. The genes are TRBV6-5 and TRBJ1-5; the D is unclear. V shed 0 bases and J shed 4 bases, with 10 bases lying between them. This CDR3 is built from 15 residues. Germline V gives CDR1 MNHEY, CDR2 SVGAGI. CDR3 nucleotides: TGTGCCAGCAGTTACTCGGGTCAGATGAATCAGCCCCAGCATTTT. It encodes CASSYSGQMNQPQHF.

The chain has TRBV9 and TRBJ2-3, with D possibly TRBD2 on 5 matching bases. V was trimmed by 2 bases and J by 3 bases, leaving 13 bases between them. The CDR3 length is 15 residues. Germline V gives CDR1 SGDLS, CDR2 YYNGEE. This CDR3 is CASSVGVVGTDTQYF. In nucleotides, the CDR3 is TGTGCCAGCAGCGTCGGGGTAGTTGGGACAGATACGCAGTATTTT.

This sequence joins TRBV4-1 and TRBJ2-6; weak D call: TRBD1 (5 bases). The CDR3 runs to 17 residues. The germline gives CDR1 MGHRA, CDR2 YSYEKL. V shed 0 bases and J shed 2 bases, with 11 bases lying between them. Written as DNA, the CDR3 is TGCGCCAGCAGCCAAGACAGGGAATCGGCTGGGGCCAACGTCCTGACTTTC. Its protein product is CASSQDRESAGANVLTF.

The CDR3 region is CASSLKLDSGRLNEQFF. Written as DNA, the CDR3 is TGTGCCAGCAGCTTAAAGTTGGATAGCGGGAGATTGAATGAGCAGTTCTTC. J is TRBJ2-1 and V is TRBV7-9, with 9 bases lining up with TRBD2. The germline V gene encodes CDR1 SEHNR and CDR2 FQNEAQ (reference sequence). CDR3 length: 17 amino acids. The V and J ends lost 2 bases and 7 bases, in that order; junction bases with no gene match: 12.

This clonotype was seen at least ten times. The V gene is TRBV3-1, the J gene TRBJ2-7; D might be TRBD1 or TRBD2, each matching 5 bases. The germline V gene encodes CDR1 LGHDT and CDR2 YNNKEL (reference sequence). V was shortened by 2 bases and J by 6 bases, with 8 bases between the two germline ends. The CDR3 is 12 residues long. The CDR3 reads CASSQFGGEQYV. CDR3 nucleotide sequence: TGTGCCAGCAGCCAATTTGGGGGCGAGCAGTACGTC.

This clonotype was found once. V and J are TRBV6-1 and TRBJ1-5; TRBD1 matches 8 bases. The CDR3 consists of 14 residues. The ends lost 6 bases at V and 5 bases at J; junction bases unmatched: 6. CDR1 and CDR2 from the germline V gene are MNHNS and SASEGT. The CDR3 loop is CASRQGAGDQPQHF. CDR3 DNA: TGTGCCAGCAGGCAGGGGGCCGGGGATCAGCCCCAGCATTTT.

This chain links TRBV3-1 with TRBJ1-2; D perhaps matches TRBD1 (6 bases). The CDR3 consists of 13 residues. Per germline, CDR1 LGHDT and CDR2 YNNKEL (reference sequence). V was trimmed by 3 bases and J by 7 bases, leaving 12 bases between them. CDR3 loop: CASSQGTIVGYTF. The CDR3 DNA reads TGTGCCAGCAGCCAGGGGACAATTGTTGGCTACACCTTC.

This clonotype was seen once. The rearrangement links TRBV5-3 to TRBJ2-1; 7 nucleotides match TRBD1. TRBV5-3 is reported as an ORF; its role is uncertain. The V gene end was trimmed by 4 bases and the J gene end by 4 bases; junction bases not matched to a gene: 11. The length of the CDR3 is 16 residues. DNA of the CDR3: TGTGCCAGAAGCAAAAACGGGACAGATGAATACAATGAGCAGTTCTTC. Translated: CARSKNGTDEYNEQFF.